A single sample is the source of the 25 T cell receptor beta chains below, sequenced in a study of technical replicates of blood from a handful of donors. Using immunoSEQ multiplex PCR, the repertoire was profiled, and TCRdb retains in-frame clones only, with some absent. The sample yields approximately 76,000 clones, about 91% seen once. What was sequenced was T cells isolated from PBMCs. The source of these receptors is a human donor in good health.

This clone was observed a single time. V is TRBV5-5 and J is TRBJ2-4, with 11 positions matching TRBD2. This CDR3 spans 18 amino acids. The V and J ends lost 5 bases and 5 bases, in that order; junction bases with no gene match: 15. Germline lookup yields CDR1 SGHKS and CDR2 YYEKEE (reference sequence). Here the CDR3 reads CASSRLAGNRGGQNIQYF. CDR3 sequence (DNA): TGTGCCAGCAGTAGACTAGCGGGGAACCGGGGAGGACAAAACATTCAGTACTTC.

The chain combines TRBV28 with TRBJ2-7; TRBD2 might be the D (7 bases). Germline V CDR1 and CDR2: MDHEN, SYDVKM. The CDR3 loop spans 21 amino acids. V gave up 2 bases and J gave up 0 bases, with 29 bases separating them. This chain's CDR3 is CASSLGLITGPTSARSYEQYF. CDR3 in DNA: TGTGCCAGCAGTTTAGGTCTCATCACAGGGCCTACTAGCGCCCGCTCCTACGAGCAGTACTTC.

The rearrangement joins TRBV4-1 to TRBJ2-7; a weak D match, TRBD1 (5 bases). The CDR3 spans 15 residues. V shed 4 bases and J shed 7 bases, with 20 bases lying between them. CDR1 is MGHRA and CDR2 is YSYEKL in the germline V gene. Here the CDR3 DNA reads TGCGCCAGCAGCCCCTCCCAGGGCTCCCCTCGTGAGCAGTACTTC. Translated, it gives CASSPSQGSPREQYF.

The chain employs TRBV6-4 and TRBJ2-5, with D unresolved. Trimming left V 6 bases short and J 2 bases short, with 16 bases between. This CDR3 spans 15 amino acids. The germline CDR1 and CDR2 sequences are MRHNA and SNTAGT. CDR3: CASSAPNSYQETQYF. CDR3 sequence (DNA): TGTGCCAGCAGCGCCCCAAATAGCTATCAAGAGACCCAGTACTTC.

The chain recombines TRBV5-1 with TRBJ2-7, with D possibly matching TRBD1 (6 bases). The V end lost 4 bases, the J end lost 9 bases, and 17 bases lay between the germline ends. Germline V gene data show CDR1 as SGHRS and CDR2 as YFSETQ. CDR3 length: 13 residues. The CDR3 nucleotides are TGCGCCAGCAGCGTGTACAGGGACAAGGGGCAGTACTTC. Translation: CASSVYRDKGQYF. The full variable domain, with the rest looked up from reference TRBV5-1 and TRBJ2-7, is KAGVTQTPRYLIKTRGQQVTLSCSPISGHRSVSWYQQTPGQGLQFLFEYFSETQRNKGNFPGRFSGRQFSNSRSEMNVSTLELGDSALYLCASSVYRDKGQYFGPGTRLTVT.

V usage is TRBV6-1 and J usage is TRBJ1-5; TRBD1 is a possible D gene (5 bases). V dropped 9 bases and J dropped 10 bases, with 7 bases sitting between them. CDR3 size: 9 residues. CDR1 and CDR2 from the germline V gene are MNHNS and SASEGT. The CDR3 sequence is CASGHPQHF. In DNA, the CDR3 is TGTGCCAGTGGACACCCCCAGCATTTT.

This chain connects TRBV18 to TRBJ2-7; 8 bases match TRBD1. V trimming: 2 bases; J trimming: 4 bases; junction bases outside the gene matches: 4. This CDR3 is 14 amino acids long. Germline V gene data show CDR1 as KGHSH and CDR2 as LQKENI. The CDR3 DNA is TGTGCCAGCTCACCAGGGTACAGGGGGTACGAGCAGTACTTC. It yields the protein CASSPGYRGYEQYF.

The rearrangement joins TRBV2 to TRBJ2-7, with 10 bases that match TRBD1. J lost 3 bases, V lost 9 bases, and 11 bases had no gene match. Per germline, CDR1 SNHLY and CDR2 FYNNEI. This CDR3 contains 15 residues. The CDR3 bases are TGTGCCAGTAGTTACGGCCGGGACAGGGGCTACGAGCAGTACTTC. This translates into CASSYGRDRGYEQYF. Full variable domain (remainder filled in from reference TRBV2 and TRBJ2-7): EPEVTQTPSHQVTQMGQEVILRCVPISNHLYFYWYRQILGQKVEFLVSFYNNEISEKSEIFDDQFSVERPDGSNFTLKIRSTKLEDSAMYFCASSYGRDRGYEQYFGPGTRLTVT.

The CDR3 loop reads CASSSRGRETYGYTF. The CDR3 region has the DNA TGTGCCAGCAGCTCTCGGGGGAGGGAGACCTATGGCTACACCTTC. The chain employs TRBV11-1 and TRBJ1-2, with D perhaps TRBD1 (5 bases). The germline gives CDR1 SGHAT, CDR2 FQDESV (reference sequence). The CDR3 extends over 15 amino acids. Trimming took 4 bases from V and 4 from J, leaving 16 bases between them.

The chain combines TRBV28 with TRBJ1-2; D uncertain. This CDR3 has 15 residues. Trimming pared 7 bases from V and 8 bases from J, leaving 23 bases between. Germline V gene lookup returns CDR1 MDHEN and CDR2 SYDVKM. DNA of the CDR3: TGTGCCAGCACCCTGGGGAGCGGTTTAGACGGGGGCTACACCTTC. Protein sequence: CASTLGSGLDGGYTF.

V and J are TRBV2 and TRBJ2-7, with TRBD2 as a possible D gene (6 bases). CDR3 size: 12 residues. V lost 6 bases and J lost 4, with 10 bases in between. Germline V gives CDR1 SNHLY, CDR2 FYNNEI. The CDR3 spells CASSRERYEQYF. CDR3 DNA sequence: TGTGCCAGCAGCCGGGAGCGGTACGAGCAGTACTTC.

V gene TRBV19 combines with J gene TRBJ1-5; 11 bases line up with TRBD1. Looked up from germline, CDR1 is LNHDA and CDR2 is SQIVND (reference sequence). V gave up 1 base and J gave up 7 bases; unmatched junction bases: 3. The CDR3 is 15 residues long. The CDR3 bases are TGTGCCAGTAGTATAGTTCGGACAGGGGGCCAGCCCCAGCATTTT. Translating it yields CASSIVRTGGQPQHF.

The chain combines TRBV7-9 with TRBJ2-7; possibly TRBD2 for D (6 bases). V lost 8 bases and J 2 bases, leaving 25 bases between the germline ends. Germline CDR1 is SEHNR and CDR2 is FQNEAQ (reference sequence). CDR3 length: 17 residues. The CDR3 bases are TGTGCCAGCGGAAAGAGGGAGCAAAGGGAGGTGCCCTACGAGCAGTACTTC. Its translation: CASGKREQREVPYEQYF.

The rearrangement joins TRBV11-2 to TRBJ2-4, with D possibly being TRBD2 (6 bases). Germline V CDR1 and CDR2: SGHAT, FQNNGV. This CDR3 region has 16 residues. V was pared by 5 bases and J by 0 bases, with 14 bases between. The CDR3 reads CASSPESGLAKNIQYF. The CDR3 nucleotides are TGTGCCAGCAGCCCGGAATCGGGACTAGCCAAAAACATTCAGTACTTC. Combining the CDR3 with reference TRBV11-2 and TRBJ2-4 gives the whole variable domain EAGVAQSPRYKIIEKRQSVAFWCNPISGHATLYWYQQILGQGPKLLIQFQNNGVVDDSQLPKDRFSAERLKGVDSTLKIQPAKLEDSAVYLCASSPESGLAKNIQYFGAGTRLSVL.

Turning to this clone: One end of the junction fails to match germline, which may point to a read error. The V and J genes are TRBV7-9 and TRBJ2-3; 7 bases agree with TRBD1. Germline assignment: CDR1 SEHNR and CDR2 FQNEAQ (reference sequence). The CDR3 is 15 residues long. The CDR3 region is CASSLELVRTGTQYF. DNA of the CDR3: TGTGCCAGCAGCTTAGAACTAGTTAGGACAGGTACGCAGTATTTT.

The chain uses TRBV27 and TRBJ2-7; TRBD2 is a possible D gene (5 bases). CDR1 and CDR2 (germline): MNHEY, SMNVEV (reference sequence). V was trimmed by 8 bases and J by 0 bases, leaving 14 bases between them. This CDR3 spans 14 amino acids. The CDR3 loop reads CASAERGVSYEQYF. In nucleotides, the CDR3 is TGTGCCAGCGCCGAACGGGGTGTCTCCTACGAGCAGTACTTC.

This clone occurred a few times. The chain combines TRBV30 with TRBJ2-3, with 8 bases identical to TRBD2. There are 12 residues in the CDR3. Germline V gene sequence: CDR1 GTSNPN, CDR2 SVGIG (reference sequence). J was trimmed by 5 bases and V by 7 bases; bases with no gene match: 5. DNA for the CDR3: TGTGCCTTCGGACTAGCTGGAGATACGCAGTATTTT. This gives the protein CAFGLAGDTQYF. Together with reference TRBV30 and TRBJ2-3, the CDR3 gives the full variable domain: SQTIHQWPATLVQPVGSPLSLECTVEGTSNPNLYWYRQAAGRGLQLLFYSVGIGQISSEVPQNLSASRPQDRQFILSSKKLLLSDSGFYLCAFGLAGDTQYFGPGTRLTVL.

V usage is TRBV27 and J usage is TRBJ2-7; tentative D call: TRBD1 (5 bases). This CDR3 is 13 amino acids long. The germline CDR1 and CDR2 sequences are MNHEY and SMNVEV (reference sequence). V lost 5 bases to trimming and J lost 3 bases, with 11 bases between them. The CDR3 DNA follows: TGTGCCAGCAGTCTACGACAGAACTACGAGCAGTACTTC. Protein: CASSLRQNYEQYF.

The gene calls are TRBV6-5 and TRBJ2-1; the D gene is possibly TRBD1 (6 bases). Trimming left V 5 bases short and J 1 base short, with 12 bases between. This CDR3 region has 15 residues. In germline, CDR1 is MNHEY, CDR2 SVGAGI. CDR3 loop: CASSPWTESYNEQFF. CDR3 DNA: TGTGCCAGCAGTCCTTGGACAGAATCCTACAATGAGCAGTTCTTC.

The rearrangement uses TRBV19 and TRBJ1-5, with D possibly TRBD1 on 5 matching bases. Germline V CDR1 and CDR2: LNHDA, SQIVND (reference sequence). The germline V and J ends were trimmed by 5 bases and 0 bases, with 17 bases remaining between them. This CDR3 has 17 residues. This CDR3 reads CASSSGLRSLSNQPQHF. The CDR3 coding sequence is TGTGCCAGTAGTTCGGGACTTCGTTCCCTTAGCAATCAGCCCCAGCATTTT.

The chain links TRBV5-4 to TRBJ1-1; D is possibly TRBD1 (5 bases). This CDR3 region has 14 residues. The germline CDR1 and CDR2 sequences are SGHNT and YYREEE (reference sequence). Trimming pared 4 bases from V and 1 base from J, leaving 11 bases between. DNA of the CDR3: TGTGCCAGCAGCCTAAAGACAGCGAACACTGAAGCTTTCTTT. Protein product: CASSLKTANTEAFF.

This chain uses TRBV27 with TRBJ2-1; 14 nucleotides match TRBD2. V shed 6 bases, J shed 8 bases, and the junction held 6 bases outside the gene matches. CDR1 MNHEY and CDR2 SMNVEV come from the germline V gene (reference sequence). The CDR3 is made up of 15 amino acids. CDR3 sequence reads: CASSRGTSGSYEQFF. The CDR3 region has the DNA TGTGCCAGCAGCAGGGGGACTAGCGGGAGCTATGAGCAGTTCTTC.

This clone was seen once. This chain joins TRBV2 and TRBJ2-3; 12 nucleotides line up with TRBD2. This CDR3 contains 16 residues. V was pared by 4 bases and J by 4 bases, with 6 bases of the junction left unmatched. From germline, CDR1 is SNHLY and CDR2 FYNNEI. The CDR3 is CASSVSASGGADTQYF. The CDR3 DNA follows: TGTGCCAGCAGTGTGTCCGCTAGCGGGGGGGCAGATACGCAGTATTTT.

The chain is built from TRBV28 and TRBJ1-5; D gene uncertain. Germline V lookup: CDR1 MDHEN, CDR2 SYDVKM. The CDR3 extends over 14 amino acids. Trimming removed 3 bases from V and 2 bases from J, with 8 bases in between. CDR3 coding DNA: TGTGCCAGCAGTTTCAATTTTGGCAATCAGCCCCAGCATTTT. It translates to CASSFNFGNQPQHF. The entire variable domain, with the rest obtained from reference TRBV28 and TRBJ1-5, is as follows: DVKVTQSSRYLVKRTGEKVFLECVQDMDHENMFWYRQDPGLGLRLIYFSYDVKMKEKGDIPEGYSVSREKKERFSLILESASTNQTSMYLCASSFNFGNQPQHFGDGTRLSIL.

V gene TRBV5-4 combines with J gene TRBJ2-2, with D hard to call. Trimming took off 6 bases at V and 5 bases at J, with 14 bases between the two ends. The CDR3 is 14 amino acids. Germline V gene lookup returns CDR1 SGHNT and CDR2 YYREEE (reference sequence). The chain's CDR3 is CASTSGGWTGELFF. The DNA of the CDR3 is TGTGCCAGCACCTCAGGTGGTTGGACCGGGGAGCTGTTTTTT.